The clone carrying this TCR beta chain came up many times. This entry is derived from a study of CD8+CD57+ T cells in acquired aplastic anemia. Profiles of TCR beta VDJ and CDR3 were generated from a genomic DNA template. Each CDR3 protein gets one entry after TCRdb re-called the reads with MiXCR. The data hold roughly 180,000 distinct CDR3 sequences, with less than 65% observed a single time. The germline gives CDR1 MNHNY, CDR2 SVGAGI (reference sequence). V lost 2 bases and J 7 bases, leaving 12 bases between the germline ends. CDR3 length equals 13 residues. The patients chosen for sequencing had shown expansion of CD8+CD57+ cells (detected by flow cytometry).

The chain combines TRBV6-6 with TRBJ2-7; the D gene is possibly TRBD2 (5 bases). The receptor's source is a human donor with aplastic anemia. Input material: sorted CD4+, CD8+, or CD8+CD57+ T cells (not recorded which) from PBMCs. The DNA for the CDR3 is TGTGCCAGCAGTTACGAACTTCGGGGAGAGCAGTACTTC. Protein: CASSYELRGEQYF.